A selection of T cell receptor beta chains follows, all from one sample in a study of cytomegalovirus exposure and HLA in healthy donors. Here immunoSEQ multiplex PCR was the method, and the copy in TCRdb shows in-frame clones only, minus some. Of some 120,000 clones in the sample, roughly 18% were seen once. Sequencing input: PBMCs. These receptors all come from a female donor in good health and CMV-seropositive. Each CDR3 is given with its conserved first and last residue. Fields, in order: J gene, clone size, V gene, D gene, CDR3 DNA, CDR3 protein. A D gene is named only where the DNA matches it firmly. Clone size is shown for a subset of rows, as once, few, many or a class of expanded clone.

j_gene: TRBJ2-5; abundance: few; v_gene: TRBV7-2; d_gene: .; CDR3nt: TGTGCCAGCAGCCCTGGGGGGGCGCGAGAGACCCAGTACTTC; CDR3aa: CASSPGGARETQYF
j_gene: TRBJ2-1; abundance: few; v_gene: TRBV28; d_gene: TRBD2; CDR3nt: TGTGCCAGCAGTTTTCGTTTCAGGGGCGGGAGGTTTCATGAGCAGTTCTTC; CDR3aa: CASSFRFRGGRFHEQFF
j_gene: TRBJ1-2; abundance: .; v_gene: TRBV2; d_gene: TRBD1; CDR3nt: TGTGCCAGCAGCCCCAGGGGGTTATCGACAGGGGGATTTAACTATGGCTACACCTTC; CDR3aa: CASSPRGLSTGGFNYGYTF
j_gene: TRBJ2-2; abundance: .; v_gene: TRBV18; d_gene: .; CDR3nt: TGTGCCAGCTCACCTATATCTCGGACAGCGAACACCGGGGAGCTGTTTTTT; CDR3aa: CASSPISRTANTGELFF
j_gene: TRBJ2-1; abundance: .; v_gene: TRBV6-6; d_gene: .; CDR3nt: TGTGCCAGCAGTTACGGGCTTCCATCCTACAATGAGCAGTTCTTC; CDR3aa: CASSYGLPSYNEQFF
j_gene: TRBJ2-5; abundance: .; v_gene: TRBV18; d_gene: TRBD2; CDR3nt: TGTGCCAGCTCACCGAGCGGGAGCGTGGAGACCCAGTACTTC; CDR3aa: CASSPSGSVETQYF
j_gene: TRBJ2-7; abundance: .; v_gene: TRBV2; d_gene: .; CDR3nt: TGTGCCAGCAGTGAATTTTTATACGAGCAGTACTTC; CDR3aa: CASSEFLYEQYF
j_gene: TRBJ2-3; abundance: .; v_gene: TRBV2; d_gene: .; CDR3nt: TGTGCCAGCAAGGAGGAAGATACGCAGTATTTT; CDR3aa: CASKEEDTQYF
j_gene: TRBJ1-2; abundance: .; v_gene: TRBV10-1; d_gene: TRBD1; CDR3nt: TGCGCCAGCAGTGAGTCACAGGGGAAAGGCTACACCTTC; CDR3aa: CASSESQGKGYTF
j_gene: TRBJ1-1; abundance: few; v_gene: TRBV29-1; d_gene: .; CDR3nt: TGCAGCGTTGCGATCGGGAGGAACACTGAAGCTTTCTTT; CDR3aa: CSVAIGRNTEAFF
j_gene: TRBJ1-2; abundance: .; v_gene: TRBV5-4; d_gene: .; CDR3nt: TGTGCCAGCAGCTTGCAGGGACAAGCTAACTATGGCTACACCTTC; CDR3aa: CASSLQGQANYGYTF
j_gene: TRBJ2-5; abundance: .; v_gene: TRBV9; d_gene: TRBD2; CDR3nt: TGTGCCAGCAGCGTACCGGCGGGGGGGCCGTTGGAGACCCAGTACTTC; CDR3aa: CASSVPAGGPLETQYF
j_gene: TRBJ2-1; abundance: few; v_gene: TRBV4-2; d_gene: .; CDR3nt: TGTGCCAGCAGCCAAGATAGGGGTGGTGGAGGGACGCAGTTCTTC; CDR3aa: CASSQDRGGGGTQFF
j_gene: TRBJ2-7; abundance: .; v_gene: TRBV6-1; d_gene: TRBD1; CDR3nt: TGTGCCAGCAGTGACTTCGGACAGGGGGCGAACGAGCAGTACTTC; CDR3aa: CASSDFGQGANEQYF
j_gene: TRBJ1-4; abundance: few; v_gene: TRBV6-1; d_gene: TRBD1; CDR3nt: TGTGCCAGCAGTGGACTACAGGGGGCGGGTGAAAAACTGTTTTTT; CDR3aa: CASSGLQGAGEKLFF
j_gene: TRBJ1-4; abundance: few; v_gene: TRBV28; d_gene: .; CDR3nt: TGTGCCAGCAGTTTAGGGGCCTCTAATGAAAAACTGTTTTTT; CDR3aa: CASSLGASNEKLFF
j_gene: TRBJ2-5; abundance: .; v_gene: TRBV10-2; d_gene: TRBD1; CDR3nt: TGCGCCAGCAGTGATTTTGAGTCAGGGGGTAAGATAGAGACCCAGTACTTC; CDR3aa: CASSDFESGGKIETQYF
j_gene: TRBJ1-5; abundance: once; v_gene: TRBV7-9; d_gene: .; CDR3nt: TGTGCCAGCAGCAGCAACAGAGATCAGCCCCAGCATTTT; CDR3aa: CASSSNRDQPQHF
j_gene: TRBJ1-3; abundance: once; v_gene: TRBV30; d_gene: TRBD1; CDR3nt: TGTGCCTGGAGTGTAGGGGGCGCTGGGGGAAACACCATATATTTT; CDR3aa: CAWSVGGAGGNTIYF
j_gene: TRBJ2-1; abundance: .; v_gene: TRBV9; d_gene: .; CDR3nt: TGTGCCAGCAGCGTAGGTGGCAGGGGCCATGAGCAGTTCTTC; CDR3aa: CASSVGGRGHEQFF
j_gene: TRBJ2-5; abundance: .; v_gene: TRBV5-4; d_gene: TRBD1; CDR3nt: TGTGCCAGCAGCCGGGGGACAGGGGGCGGGGGGTTATGGGAGACCCAGTACTTC; CDR3aa: CASSRGTGGGGLWETQYF
j_gene: TRBJ1-5; abundance: few; v_gene: TRBV4-1; d_gene: TRBD1; CDR3nt: TGCGCCAGCAGTCCGGGACAGGGCGTAGGTAGCAATCAGCCCCAGCATTTT; CDR3aa: CASSPGQGVGSNQPQHF
j_gene: TRBJ2-5; abundance: few; v_gene: TRBV7-2; d_gene: TRBD2; CDR3nt: TGTGCCAGCAGCTTAATAAGACTAGCGGGTGGGACCCAGTACTTC; CDR3aa: CASSLIRLAGGTQYF
j_gene: TRBJ2-3; abundance: .; v_gene: TRBV6-1; d_gene: .; CDR3nt: TGTGCCAGCAGTGAAGTCCTAGATACGCAGTATTTT; CDR3aa: CASSEVLDTQYF
j_gene: TRBJ2-7; abundance: .; v_gene: TRBV4-1; d_gene: .; CDR3nt: TGCGCCAGCAGCCAAGAATTGGTGGCCGAGCAGTACTTC; CDR3aa: CASSQELVAEQYF
j_gene: TRBJ2-3; abundance: .; v_gene: TRBV15; d_gene: TRBD2; CDR3nt: TGTGCCACCCTCCTAGCGGGAAGCACAGATACGCAGTATTTT; CDR3aa: CATLLAGSTDTQYF
j_gene: TRBJ2-5; abundance: few; v_gene: TRBV5-5; d_gene: TRBD1; CDR3nt: TGTGCCAGCAGCTATAAACAGGGGCAAGAGACCCAGTACTTC; CDR3aa: CASSYKQGQETQYF
j_gene: TRBJ1-4; abundance: .; v_gene: TRBV23-1; d_gene: .; CDR3nt: TGCGCCAGCCAGACGGGGTCCCCGGGCGAAAAACTGTTTTTT; CDR3aa: CASQTGSPGEKLFF
j_gene: TRBJ2-5; abundance: .; v_gene: TRBV4-3; d_gene: .; CDR3nt: TGCGCCAGCAGCCAAGATCTCGAGGAGACCCAGTACTTC; CDR3aa: CASSQDLEETQYF
j_gene: TRBJ2-7; abundance: few; v_gene: TRBV30; d_gene: TRBD2; CDR3nt: TGTGCCTGGACCTTCCCCGGGACTAGCGGTTACGAGCAGTACTTC; CDR3aa: CAWTFPGTSGYEQYF
j_gene: TRBJ1-2; abundance: few; v_gene: TRBV13; d_gene: .; CDR3nt: TGTGCCAGCAGCCACAGTACAGGAAACTATGGCTACACCTTC; CDR3aa: CASSHSTGNYGYTF
j_gene: TRBJ2-1; abundance: .; v_gene: TRBV5-4; d_gene: .; CDR3nt: TGTGCCAGCAGCTTGGCTCGGGGTAGCGATGAGCAGTTCTTC; CDR3aa: CASSLARGSDEQFF
j_gene: TRBJ2-3; abundance: .; v_gene: TRBV2; d_gene: .; CDR3nt: TGTGCCAGCAGTTTCAGCAGGGTCACAGATACGCAGTATTTT; CDR3aa: CASSFSRVTDTQYF
j_gene: TRBJ1-5; abundance: few; v_gene: TRBV5-6; d_gene: .; CDR3nt: TGTGCCAGCAGGACCTTTGAGGGCAATCAGCCCCAGCATTTT; CDR3aa: CASRTFEGNQPQHF
j_gene: TRBJ2-3; abundance: few; v_gene: TRBV5-6; d_gene: .; CDR3nt: TGTGCCAGCAGCTATGGGGCGGGGTGGACAGATACGCAGTATTTT; CDR3aa: CASSYGAGWTDTQYF
j_gene: TRBJ1-1; abundance: .; v_gene: TRBV4-3; d_gene: TRBD1; CDR3nt: TGCGCCAGCAGCCAGGCCCGGACAGGGGTCAACACTGAAGCTTTCTTT; CDR3aa: CASSQARTGVNTEAFF
j_gene: TRBJ1-6; abundance: .; v_gene: TRBV6-4; d_gene: .; CDR3nt: TGTGCCAGCAGTGACGGATGGGCCTCACCCCTCCACTTT; CDR3aa: CASSDGWASPLHF
j_gene: TRBJ2-2; abundance: few; v_gene: TRBV9; d_gene: TRBD1; CDR3nt: TGTGCCAGCAGCGGGGACAGCAACACCGGGGAGCTGTTTTTT; CDR3aa: CASSGDSNTGELFF
j_gene: TRBJ2-5; abundance: few; v_gene: TRBV25-1; d_gene: .; CDR3nt: TGTGCCATCGCAGGGGCCACCCAAGAGACCCAGTACTTC; CDR3aa: CAIAGATQETQYF
j_gene: TRBJ2-2; abundance: .; v_gene: TRBV5-8; d_gene: TRBD2; CDR3nt: TGTGCCAGCACCGATAGCGGGTTTGGTACCGGGGAGCTGTTTTTT; CDR3aa: CASTDSGFGTGELFF
j_gene: TRBJ2-7; abundance: .; v_gene: TRBV2; d_gene: TRBD1; CDR3nt: TGTGCCAGCAGTGAATCGGTGGACAGGCGTTCCTACGAGCAGTACTTC; CDR3aa: CASSESVDRRSYEQYF